Listed below are T cell receptor beta chains from one sample, sequenced in a study of CD8 T cells in Susac syndrome. Each CDR3 protein is one row after TCRdb ran MiXCR on the immunoSEQ multiplex PCR reads. The sample carries about 73,000 distinct CDR3 sequences, less than 95% recorded once. Input material: CD8+ T cells from PBMCs. The origin of the receptors is a human donor with multiple sclerosis. The CDR3 runs from the conserved cysteine through the conserved F or W. The order of the fields is CDR3 protein, CDR3 DNA, V gene, J gene, D gene, clone size. A D gene is named only where the DNA matches it firmly. Size tells how often a clone was seen (once, few, many) or the class of an expanded clone, and some rows leave it out.

CDR3aa: CASSLPSEISPLHF
CDR3nt: TGTGCCAGCAGCTTACCCTCGGAAATCTCACCCCTCCACTTT
v_gene: TRBV7-9
j_gene: TRBJ1-6
d_gene: .
abundance: once

CDR3aa: CASSQVLWSYEQYF
CDR3nt: TGCGCCAGCAGCCAAGTTCTTTGGTCCTACGAGCAGTACTTC
v_gene: TRBV4-1
j_gene: TRBJ2-7
d_gene: .
abundance: few

CDR3aa: CSSRTAADYGYTF
CDR3nt: TGCAGCTCGAGGACAGCCGCGGACTATGGCTACACCTTC
v_gene: TRBV29-1
j_gene: TRBJ1-2
d_gene: .
abundance: .

CDR3aa: CASSCRAYSYEQYF
CDR3nt: TGCGCCAGCAGCTGTAGAGCTTACTCCTACGAGCAGTACTTC
v_gene: TRBV5-1
j_gene: TRBJ2-7
d_gene: .
abundance: .

CDR3aa: CARIDRYNEQFF
CDR3nt: TGTGCCAGGATAGACAGGTACAATGAGCAGTTCTTC
v_gene: TRBV19
j_gene: TRBJ2-1
d_gene: .
abundance: .

CDR3aa: CASSLGEQHYGYTF
CDR3nt: TGTGCCAGCAGCTTAGGGGAGCAGCACTATGGCTACACCTTC
v_gene: TRBV11-2
j_gene: TRBJ1-2
d_gene: .
abundance: .

CDR3aa: CATSISGNSYEQYF
CDR3nt: TGTGCCACCAGCATCTCGGGCAACTCCTACGAGCAGTACTTC
v_gene: TRBV15
j_gene: TRBJ2-7
d_gene: .
abundance: .

CDR3aa: CASSQDGGGEAFF
CDR3nt: TGCGCCAGCAGCCAAGATGGGGGGGGTGAAGCTTTCTTT
v_gene: TRBV4-3
j_gene: TRBJ1-1
d_gene: .
abundance: .

CDR3aa: CASSPVGGGLNTGELFF
CDR3nt: TGTGCCAGCAGTCCCGTGGGAGGGGGACTTAACACCGGGGAGCTGTTTTTT
v_gene: TRBV27
j_gene: TRBJ2-2
d_gene: .
abundance: .

CDR3aa: CASSLGALGGYEQYF
CDR3nt: TGTGCCAGCAGCTTGGGGGCACTGGGAGGCTACGAGCAGTACTTC
v_gene: TRBV7-9
j_gene: TRBJ2-7
d_gene: .
abundance: .

CDR3aa: CASSLGGETYEQYF
CDR3nt: TGTGCCAGCAGTTTAGGTGGGGAGACATACGAGCAGTACTTC
v_gene: TRBV12-3/TRBV12-4
j_gene: TRBJ2-7
d_gene: .
abundance: .

CDR3aa: CASRGLAGRHEQYF
CDR3nt: TGTGCCAGCAGGGGACTAGCGGGACGTCACGAGCAGTACTTC
v_gene: TRBV6-6
j_gene: TRBJ2-7
d_gene: TRBD2
abundance: .

CDR3aa: CASSLSGNQETQYF
CDR3nt: TGTGCCAGCAGTCTCTCAGGGAACCAAGAGACCCAGTACTTC
v_gene: TRBV6-5
j_gene: TRBJ2-5
d_gene: .
abundance: few

CDR3aa: CAARPPGEQYF
CDR3nt: TGTGCCGCCCGACCTCCAGGCGAGCAGTACTTC
v_gene: TRBV10-3
j_gene: TRBJ2-7
d_gene: .
abundance: .

CDR3aa: CASRVNMNTEAFF
CDR3nt: TGTGCCAGTAGGGTCAACATGAACACTGAAGCTTTCTTT
v_gene: TRBV19
j_gene: TRBJ1-1
d_gene: .
abundance: .

CDR3aa: CASSLGWETQYF
CDR3nt: TGTGCCAGCAGCTTAGGATGGGAGACCCAGTACTTC
v_gene: TRBV7-9
j_gene: TRBJ2-5
d_gene: .
abundance: few

CDR3aa: CASSQGGQRMNTEAFF
CDR3nt: TGTGCCAGCAGCCAGGGCGGACAGAGGATGAACACTGAAGCTTTCTTT
v_gene: TRBV4-2
j_gene: TRBJ1-1
d_gene: .
abundance: .

CDR3aa: CASSSREHYEQYF
CDR3nt: TGTGCCAGCAGCTCCCGGGAACACTACGAGCAGTACTTC
v_gene: TRBV7-6
j_gene: TRBJ2-7
d_gene: .
abundance: once

CDR3aa: CAWDRTEAFF
CDR3nt: TGTGCCTGGGACCGCACTGAAGCTTTCTTT
v_gene: TRBV30
j_gene: TRBJ1-1
d_gene: .
abundance: .

CDR3aa: CASSYTPGAHYGYTF
CDR3nt: TGTGCCAGCAGTTACACACCCGGGGCGCACTATGGCTACACCTTC
v_gene: TRBV2
j_gene: TRBJ1-2
d_gene: .
abundance: .

CDR3aa: CASSLSTGLFSYEQYF
CDR3nt: TGTGCCAGCAGCCTTTCCACAGGTCTATTCTCCTACGAGCAGTACTTC
v_gene: TRBV13
j_gene: TRBJ2-7
d_gene: .
abundance: .

CDR3aa: CASSLEVTGTYEQYF
CDR3nt: TGCGCCAGCAGCTTGGAGGTGACAGGGACCTACGAGCAGTACTTC
v_gene: TRBV5-1
j_gene: TRBJ2-7
d_gene: TRBD1
abundance: .

CDR3aa: CASSPIAGGLDEQFF
CDR3nt: TGTGCCAGCAGTCCCATCGCGGGGGGGCTTGATGAGCAGTTCTTC
v_gene: TRBV6-4
j_gene: TRBJ2-1
d_gene: TRBD2
abundance: .

CDR3aa: CASAMGDLATNEKLFF
CDR3nt: TGTGCCAGCGCGATGGGGGACCTTGCAACTAATGAAAAACTGTTTTTT
v_gene: TRBV25-1
j_gene: TRBJ1-4
d_gene: .
abundance: .

CDR3aa: CSVFLAGRNTGELFF
CDR3nt: TGCAGCGTTTTTTTAGCGGGGAGGAACACCGGGGAGCTGTTTTTT
v_gene: TRBV29-1
j_gene: TRBJ2-2
d_gene: TRBD2
abundance: .

CDR3aa: CASSRTDSYNEQFF
CDR3nt: TGTGCCAGCAGTCGGACAGACTCCTACAATGAGCAGTTCTTC
v_gene: TRBV27
j_gene: TRBJ2-1
d_gene: .
abundance: .

CDR3aa: CASTAGLTEAFF
CDR3nt: TGTGCCAGTACCGCAGGGTTGACTGAAGCTTTCTTT
v_gene: TRBV19
j_gene: TRBJ1-1
d_gene: .
abundance: .

CDR3aa: CASSPSPGTDTQYF
CDR3nt: TGCGCCAGCAGCCCTTCCCCAGGCACAGATACGCAGTATTTT
v_gene: TRBV4-1
j_gene: TRBJ2-3
d_gene: .
abundance: .

CDR3aa: CASSDPGDSSYEQYF
CDR3nt: TGCGCCAGCAGTGACCCGGGAGACAGTTCCTACGAGCAGTACTTC
v_gene: TRBV10-2
j_gene: TRBJ2-7
d_gene: .
abundance: .

CDR3aa: CASRPLAGLNTGELFF
CDR3nt: TGTGCCAGCAGACCTCTAGCGGGGCTGAACACCGGGGAGCTGTTTTTT
v_gene: TRBV12-3/TRBV12-4
j_gene: TRBJ2-2
d_gene: TRBD2
abundance: .